These 6 T cell receptor beta chains share one sample of origin, sequenced in a study of beta chain features in type 1 diabetes. cDNA synthesis used the whole RNA isolate, giving expressed TCRB sequences. The repertoire was sequenced with immunoSEQ multiplex PCR; TCRdb's copy has only in-frame clones and lacks some. The sample gives 400,000 to 600,000 clones, 25% to 35% of which show up once; about 0.065% is in the top ten. Sequencing used naive CD4+ T cells from blood. The receptors originated from a man aged 18 to 29 in good health.

The chain is built from TRBV7-6 and TRBJ2-3; TRBD2 agrees at 11 bases. The junction had 7 bases not matched to a gene; V was cut back by 5 bases and J by 3 bases. Germline CDR1 SGHVS, CDR2 FNYEAQ. The CDR3 extends over 16 amino acids. Written as DNA, the CDR3 is TGTGCCAGCAGCCTTGATCCTAGCGGGAGGACAGATACGCAGTATTTT. Protein product: CASSLDPSGRTDTQYF. Full variable domain (outside the CDR3, taken from reference TRBV7-6 and TRBJ2-3): GAGVSQSPRYKVTKRGQDVALRCDPISGHVSLYWYRQALGQGPEFLTYFNYEAQQDKSGLPNDRFSAERPEGSISTLTIQRTEQRDSAMYRCASSLDPSGRTDTQYFGPGTRLTVL.

This clone has only a few counts. One end of the junction does not line up with germline, which may come from a read error. The V and J genes are TRBV9 and TRBJ1-2; 8 bases are shared with TRBD1. Germline V CDR1 and CDR2: SGDLS, YYNGEE. This CDR3 has 13 residues. The CDR3 coding sequence is TGTGCCAGCAGCGTAGAAGTCCGGGACAGGTACCATTTC. It translates to CASSVEVRDRYHF.

The CDR3 protein is CAWSVKDGQPQHF. The CDR3, as DNA: TGTGCCTGGAGTGTTAAAGACGGTCAGCCCCAGCATTTT. The rearrangement uses TRBV30 and TRBJ1-5; D is uncertain. The V end lost 0 bases, the J end lost 6 bases, and 9 bases lay between the germline ends. Germline V gene data show CDR1 as GTSNPN and CDR2 as SVGIG (reference sequence). CDR3 length: 13 amino acids.

This chain uses TRBV18 with TRBJ2-7; no clear D gene. Germline V gene sequence: CDR1 KGHSH, CDR2 LQKENI. With 0 bases removed from V and 1 base from J, the gap between germline ends came to 13 bases. The CDR3 is 16 residues long. CDR3 amino acids: CASSPPSAVHSYEQYF. The CDR3 DNA is TGTGCCAGCTCACCACCATCCGCGGTACATTCCTACGAGCAGTACTTC.

The chain links TRBV7-2 to TRBJ2-1; TRBD1 aligns across 7 bases. Germline V gene lookup returns CDR1 SGHTA and CDR2 FQGNSA. This CDR3 is 14 amino acids long. With 5 bases clipped from V and 1 base from J, the junction kept 2 bases outside the gene matches. The CDR3 sequence is CASSNRGSYNEQFF. CDR3 nucleotides: TGTGCCAGCAGCAACAGGGGTTCCTACAATGAGCAGTTCTTC.

The chain links TRBV30 to TRBJ2-2, with D tentatively TRBD1 (7 bases). There are 15 residues in the CDR3. V lost 0 bases and J 6 bases, leaving 14 bases between the germline ends. The germline gives CDR1 GTSNPN, CDR2 SVGIG (reference sequence). The CDR3 region is CAWSVLDREAGELFF. The CDR3 region has the DNA TGTGCCTGGAGTGTACTTGACAGGGAGGCCGGGGAGCTGTTTTTT.